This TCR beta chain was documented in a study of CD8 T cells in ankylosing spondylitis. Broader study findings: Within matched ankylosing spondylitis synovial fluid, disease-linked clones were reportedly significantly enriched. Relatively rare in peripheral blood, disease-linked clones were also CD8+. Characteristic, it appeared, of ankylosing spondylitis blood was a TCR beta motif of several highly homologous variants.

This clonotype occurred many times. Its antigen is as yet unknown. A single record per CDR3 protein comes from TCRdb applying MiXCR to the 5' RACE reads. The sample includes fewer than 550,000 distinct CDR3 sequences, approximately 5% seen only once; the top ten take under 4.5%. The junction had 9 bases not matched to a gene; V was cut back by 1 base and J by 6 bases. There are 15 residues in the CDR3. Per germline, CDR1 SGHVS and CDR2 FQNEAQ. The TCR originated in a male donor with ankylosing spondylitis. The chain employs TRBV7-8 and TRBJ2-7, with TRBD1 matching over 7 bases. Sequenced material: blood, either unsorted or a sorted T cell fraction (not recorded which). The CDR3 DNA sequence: TGTGCCAGCAGCTTAGACAGGGGAACGGTGGGCGAGCAGTACTTC. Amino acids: CASSLDRGTVGEQYF.